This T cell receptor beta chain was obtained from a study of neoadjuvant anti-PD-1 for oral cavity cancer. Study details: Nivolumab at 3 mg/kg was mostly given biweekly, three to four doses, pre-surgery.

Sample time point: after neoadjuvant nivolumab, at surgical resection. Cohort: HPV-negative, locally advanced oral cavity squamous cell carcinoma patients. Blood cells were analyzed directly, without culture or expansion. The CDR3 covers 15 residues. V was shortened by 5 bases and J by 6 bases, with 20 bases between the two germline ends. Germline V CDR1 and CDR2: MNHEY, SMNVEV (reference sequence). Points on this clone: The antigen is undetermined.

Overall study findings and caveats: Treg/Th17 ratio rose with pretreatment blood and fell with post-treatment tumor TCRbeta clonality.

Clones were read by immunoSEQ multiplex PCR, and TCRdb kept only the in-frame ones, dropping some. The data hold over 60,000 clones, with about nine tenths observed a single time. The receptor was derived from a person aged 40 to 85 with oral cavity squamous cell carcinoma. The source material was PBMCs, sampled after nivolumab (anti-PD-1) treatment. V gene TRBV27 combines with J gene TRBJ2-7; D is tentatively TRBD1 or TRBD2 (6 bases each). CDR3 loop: CASSPPSGGQSEQYF. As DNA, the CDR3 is TGTGCCAGCAGTCCCCCCTCTGGGGGGCAAAGCGAGCAGTACTTC.